This entry describes one T cell receptor beta chain. TCRdb reanalysed the 5' RACE reads using MiXCR and keeps one entry per CDR3 protein. Altogether some 8,700 distinct CDR3 sequences are present, roughly two thirds being singletons, with the ten largest covering about 4.6%. Trimming at V came to 4 bases and at J to 4 bases, leaving 3 bases not matched to a gene. CDR1 and CDR2 from the germline V gene are DFQATT and SNEGSKA (reference sequence). The CDR3 totals 12 residues. The gene calls are TRBV20-1 and TRBJ2-5, with TRBD1 identical over 7 bases. Sequenced material: tumor-infiltrating naive CD4+ T cells sorted from the breast tumor. The subset: naive CD4+ T cells, CD4+CD45RA+CD25-. The sequence was collected from a female donor with breast cancer. This chain's CDR3 is CSANRGGETQYF. CDR3 sequence (DNA): TGCAGTGCTAACAGGGGCGGAGAGACCCAGTACTTC.